This note documents a single T cell receptor (beta chain) sequence. This sample was included in a study of OX40 agonist ivuxolimab in advanced cancers. Study context: Ivuxolimab doses were 0.01, 0.1, 0.3, 1.5, 3 or 10 mg/kg every 2 weeks. The dose-escalation cohort was around 83% male, with a mean age of about 58 years, ranging about 23 to 90. Dose-escalation patients were diagnosed with hepatocellular carcinoma, melanoma, renal cell cancer or head and neck cancer. Checkpoint inhibitors had been given previously to around 38% of patients.

Data came from immunoSEQ multiplex PCR; TCRdb stores just in-frame clones and leaves some out. The sample carries 40,000 to 55,000 clones, about four fifths recorded once. CDR1 and CDR2 (germline): SGHRS, YFSETQ. V lost 0 bases, J lost 4 bases, and 17 bases lay in between. The CDR3 covers 16 residues. The V call is TRBV5-1, the J call TRBJ2-7; a possible D gene is TRBD1 (6 bases). The sequence was collected from an adult with an advanced solid tumor such as melanoma, head and neck, liver or kidney cancer. The specimen comprised CD4+ or CD8+ T cells sorted from blood, sampled in a trial of the OX40 agonist ivuxolimab. The CDR3 sequence: CASSLAGAGDGYEQYF. The CDR3 DNA reads TGCGCCAGCAGCTTGGCCGGGGCAGGGGATGGTTACGAGCAGTACTTC.